Listed here is a single T cell receptor beta chain. For the second PCR, which ran for roughly 7 to 11 cycles, a sample-barcoded 5' primer and a J-beta primer mix were used. TCRdb reanalysed the 5' RACE reads using MiXCR and keeps one entry per CDR3 protein. Of about a million distinct CDR3 sequences in the sample, more than 30% were seen once. Germline values: CDR1 MDHEN, CDR2 SYDVKM. Trimming took 7 bases from V and 8 from J; bases not matched to a gene: 7. The CDR3 length is 12 residues. The data belong to a study of blood T cells in healthy people across ages. The chain employs TRBV28 and TRBJ1-2; 7 bases map to TRBD1. The TCR comes from a man between 18 and 35 years old in good health. The sample was blood. The CDR3 loop reads CASTPLGGGYTF. DNA of the CDR3: TGTGCCAGCACCCCCTTAGGGGGCGGCTACACCTTC.